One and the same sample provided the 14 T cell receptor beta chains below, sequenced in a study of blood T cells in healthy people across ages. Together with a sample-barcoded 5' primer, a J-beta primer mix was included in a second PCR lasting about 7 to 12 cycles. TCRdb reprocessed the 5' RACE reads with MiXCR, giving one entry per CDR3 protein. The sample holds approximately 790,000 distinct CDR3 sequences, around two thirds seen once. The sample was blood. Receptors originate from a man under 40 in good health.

Here the CDR3 reads CASRNPNSQDTQYF. The CDR3 bases are TGTGCCAGTCGCAACCCCAACAGCCAGGATACGCAGTATTTT. V gene TRBV18 combines with J gene TRBJ2-3, with no clear D. Looked up from germline, CDR1 is KGHSH and CDR2 is LQKENI. The CDR3 sequence is 14 residues long. Trimming removed 9 bases at V and 6 bases at J, with 19 bases between.

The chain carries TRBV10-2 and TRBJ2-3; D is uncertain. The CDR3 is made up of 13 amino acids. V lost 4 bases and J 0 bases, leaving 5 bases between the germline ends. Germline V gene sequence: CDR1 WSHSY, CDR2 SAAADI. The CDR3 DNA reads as TGCGCCAGCAGTGCCTGGAGCACAGATACGCAGTATTTT. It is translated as CASSAWSTDTQYF.

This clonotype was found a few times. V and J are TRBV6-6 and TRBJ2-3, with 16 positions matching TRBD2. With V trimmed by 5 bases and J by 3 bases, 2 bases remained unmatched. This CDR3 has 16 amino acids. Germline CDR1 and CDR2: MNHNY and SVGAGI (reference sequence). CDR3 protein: CASSGTSGGATDTQYF. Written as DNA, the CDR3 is TGTGCCAGCAGTGGGACTAGCGGGGGGGCTACAGATACGCAGTATTTT.

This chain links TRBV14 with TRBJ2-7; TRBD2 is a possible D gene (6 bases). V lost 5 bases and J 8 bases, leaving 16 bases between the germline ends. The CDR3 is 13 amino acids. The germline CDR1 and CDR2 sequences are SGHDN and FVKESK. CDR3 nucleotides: TGTGCCAGCAGCTCGACTAGAGGGAGCAAGCAGTACTTC. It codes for CASSSTRGSKQYF.

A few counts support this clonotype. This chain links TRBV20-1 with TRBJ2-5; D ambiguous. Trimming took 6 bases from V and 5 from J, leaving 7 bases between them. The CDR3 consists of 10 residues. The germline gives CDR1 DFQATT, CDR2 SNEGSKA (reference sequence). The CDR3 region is CSANRETQYF. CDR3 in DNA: TGCAGTGCGAACCGGGAGACCCAGTACTTC.

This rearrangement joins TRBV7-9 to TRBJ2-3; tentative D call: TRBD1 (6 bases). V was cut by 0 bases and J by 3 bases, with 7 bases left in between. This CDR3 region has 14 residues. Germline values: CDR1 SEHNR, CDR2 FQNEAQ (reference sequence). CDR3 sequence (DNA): TGTGCCAGCAGCTTAGCCGGACAGACAGATACGCAGTATTTT. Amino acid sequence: CASSLAGQTDTQYF.

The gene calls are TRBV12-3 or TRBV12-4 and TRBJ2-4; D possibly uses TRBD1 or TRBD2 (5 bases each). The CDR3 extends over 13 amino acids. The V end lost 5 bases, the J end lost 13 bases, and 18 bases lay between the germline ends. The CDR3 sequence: CASSPTGRITQYF. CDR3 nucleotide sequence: TGTGCCAGCAGTCCTACGGGACGCATTACCCAGTACTTC.

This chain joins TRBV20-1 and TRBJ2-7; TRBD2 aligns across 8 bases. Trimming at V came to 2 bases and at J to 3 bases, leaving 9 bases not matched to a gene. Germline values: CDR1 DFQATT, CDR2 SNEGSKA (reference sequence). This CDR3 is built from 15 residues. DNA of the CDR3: TGCAGTGCTAGATTTGCGGGGGGAGGAGGCTACGAGCAGTACTTC. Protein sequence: CSARFAGGGGYEQYF.

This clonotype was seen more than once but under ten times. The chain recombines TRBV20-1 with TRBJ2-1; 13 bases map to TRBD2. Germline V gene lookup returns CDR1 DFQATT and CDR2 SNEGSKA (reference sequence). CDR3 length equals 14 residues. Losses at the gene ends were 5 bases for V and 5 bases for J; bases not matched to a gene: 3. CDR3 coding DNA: TGCAGTGCTCGGACTAGCGGGGGAAACAATGAGCAGTTCTTC. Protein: CSARTSGGNNEQFF.

As DNA, the CDR3 is TGCAGCGTTGAAGTAAGGGGGTTTAATGAAAAACTGTTTTTT. Encoded protein: CSVEVRGFNEKLFF. The V call is TRBV29-1, the J call TRBJ1-4; D might be TRBD1 (6 bases). Trimming stripped 1 base from V and 4 bases from J, with 10 bases between. The CDR3 loop spans 14 amino acids. Germline loops: CDR1 SQVTM, CDR2 ANQGSEA.

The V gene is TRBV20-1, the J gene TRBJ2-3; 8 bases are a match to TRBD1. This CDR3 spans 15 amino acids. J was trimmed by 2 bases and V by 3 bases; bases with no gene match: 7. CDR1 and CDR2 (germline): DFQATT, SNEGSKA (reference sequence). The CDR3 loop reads CSARKAGGITDTQYF. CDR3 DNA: TGCAGTGCTAGGAAGGCAGGGGGCATCACAGATACGCAGTATTTT.

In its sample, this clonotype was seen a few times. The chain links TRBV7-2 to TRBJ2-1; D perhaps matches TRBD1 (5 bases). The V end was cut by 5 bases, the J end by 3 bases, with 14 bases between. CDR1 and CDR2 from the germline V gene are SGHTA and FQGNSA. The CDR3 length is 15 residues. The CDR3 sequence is CASSQGPDIYNEQFF. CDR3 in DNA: TGTGCCAGCAGCCAGGGTCCGGACATCTACAATGAGCAGTTCTTC.

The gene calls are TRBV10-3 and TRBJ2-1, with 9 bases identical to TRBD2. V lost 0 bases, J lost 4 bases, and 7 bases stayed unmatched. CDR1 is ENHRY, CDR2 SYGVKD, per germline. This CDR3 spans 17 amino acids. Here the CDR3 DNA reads TGTGCCATCAGTGAGTCCCCGGCGGGGGGGAAATACAATGAGCAGTTCTTC. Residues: CAISESPAGGKYNEQFF.

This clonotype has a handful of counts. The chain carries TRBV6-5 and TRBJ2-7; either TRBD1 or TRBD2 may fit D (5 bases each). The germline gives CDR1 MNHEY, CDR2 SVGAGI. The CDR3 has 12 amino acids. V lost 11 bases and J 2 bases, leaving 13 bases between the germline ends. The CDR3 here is CARGGGTYEQYF. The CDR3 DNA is TGTGCCCGGGGTGGGGGAACCTACGAGCAGTACTTC.